The rows below give T cell receptor beta chains drawn from one sample of a study of Graves' ophthalmopathy and Graves' hyperthyroidism. TCRdb redid the calling of the multiplex PCR reads with MiXCR, one entry per CDR3 protein. The sample carries nearly 400,000 distinct CDR3 sequences, about 18% recorded once. Sequenced: peripheral blood. Receptors were obtained from a young woman with Graves' ophthalmopathy. Each CDR3 is given with its conserved first and last residue. A D gene is named only where the DNA matches it firmly. Clone sizes are given selectively: once, few, many, or a class where the clone is expanded.

TRBJ2-7 | TRBV6-6 | TRBD2 | many | TGTGCCAGCAGTTTCTCCATGCTAGCGGGACCCTCCTACGAGCAGTACTTC | CASSFSMLAGPSYEQYF
TRBJ2-7 | TRBV20-1 | . | many | TGCAGTGCTAGCCCAAACCAACAGGGCTACGAGCAGTACTTC | CSASPNQQGYEQYF
TRBJ2-2 | TRBV24-1 | . | many | TGTGCCACCAGTGATTTAACCCACCCACCCGGGGAGCTGTTTTTT | CATSDLTHPPGELFF
TRBJ2-7 | TRBV7-2 | . | many | TGTGCCAGCAGCTTTACAGGGAACTACGAGCAGTACTTC | CASSFTGNYEQYF
TRBJ1-3 | TRBV5-4 | TRBD1 | many | TGTGCCAGCAAGGGGGCAGGTGGAAACACCATATATTTT | CASKGAGGNTIYF
TRBJ2-7 | TRBV7-2 | . | many | TGTGCCAGCAGTCTTATGAGGTCCCACGAGCAGTACTTC | CASSLMRSHEQYF
TRBJ1-1 | TRBV6-1 | . | few | TGTGCCAGTCTCGCCGGCACTGAAGCTTTCTTT | CASLAGTEAFF
TRBJ2-7 | TRBV27 | . | few | TGTGCCAGCAGTTTAGGAAGGGGTGCCGCCTACGAGCAGTACTTC | CASSLGRGAAYEQYF
TRBJ2-3 | TRBV11-2 | . | many | TGTGCCAGCAGCCTCGCTCGGCAGGGTCTAAATACGCAGTATTTT | CASSLARQGLNTQYF
TRBJ1-1 | TRBV29-1 | . | many | TGCAGCGAACAGGTGAACACTGAAGCTTTCTTT | CSEQVNTEAFF
TRBJ2-3 | TRBV15 | TRBD2 | many | TGTGCCACCAGCAGAGAGCGGGAGCCAGATACGCAGTATTTT | CATSREREPDTQYF
TRBJ2-7 | TRBV6-2/TRBV6-3 | TRBD2 | many | TGTGCCAGCAGTTACCCACCGGGTAGCGGGAGGACCACCTACGAGCAGTACTTC | CASSYPPGSGRTTYEQYF
TRBJ1-1 | TRBV4-3 | . | many | TGCGCCAGCAGCCAAGCTGGCGGGGAATGGGACACTGAAGCTTTCTTT | CASSQAGGEWDTEAFF
TRBJ1-2 | TRBV11-2 | TRBD1 | . | TGTGCCAGCAGCTTAGGATCAGGGGGCGATGGCTACACCTTC | CASSLGSGGDGYTF
TRBJ1-1 | TRBV7-9 | . | many | TGTGCCAGCAGTTGGGGGGGGGTTAGCACTGAAGCTTTCTTT | CASSWGGVSTEAFF
TRBJ2-5 | TRBV2 | . | . | TGTGCCAGCAGACCTACCGGGCCTCAAGAGACCCAGTACTTC | CASRPTGPQETQYF
TRBJ2-2 | TRBV9 | TRBD1 | many | TGTGCCAGCACCGCAGGGACAGCCGACAACGGGGAGCTGTTTTTT | CASTAGTADNGELFF